The 2 T cell receptor beta chains in this list originate from one sample, sequenced in a study of tumor and adjacent non-tumor tissue in lung cancer. The template was RNA from unsorted bulk tissue. This non-tumor lung sample came from over 3 cm beyond the tumor edge. Three rounds of nested PCR, following a modified ARM-PCR protocol, produced the TCRbeta library. TCRdb processed the multiplex PCR reads anew with MiXCR; each CDR3 protein has one entry. The sample carries tens of thousands of distinct CDR3 sequences, about 70% recorded once. Input material: distant non-tumor lung tissue. The receptors come from a woman aged 55 to 70 with non-small cell lung cancer.

This clonotype has just one count. The chain couples TRBV11-3 to TRBJ2-1, with D unclear. The CDR3 extends over 14 amino acids. Germline CDR1 and CDR2: SGHNT and YENEEA. V dropped 11 bases and J dropped 6 bases, with 20 bases sitting between them. The CDR3 spells CASRKAELGNEQFF. The CDR3 DNA reads TGTGCCTCCCGCAAGGCTGAATTAGGCAATGAGCAGTTCTTC.

For this clonotype: At one boundary the junction diverges from the germline segment, which might be a read error. The chain is built from TRBV6-2 or TRBV6-3 and TRBJ1-1; possible D gene TRBD1, 6 bases. The CDR3 is made up of 14 amino acids. Germline assignment: CDR1 MNHEY and CDR2 SVGEGT. CDR3 bases: TGTGCTAGCAGTTACGGACAGCTGGGCTCTGAAGCTTTCTTT. Translation gives CASSYGQLGSEAFF.